These 18 T cell receptor beta chains share one sample of origin, sequenced in a study of shared clonotypes between healthy human individuals. Produced via immunoSEQ multiplex PCR; TCRdb's table is partial and in-frame only. The repertoire holds a few million clones, with more than 80% as singletons. Sequenced sample: naive CD4+ T cells from PBMCs. The subset was: CD45RA+ positively selected. All receptors come from a man between 18 and 35 years old in good health. Some clones in this sample may be carry-over from other donors' samples.

The sample holds one count of this clone. The chain couples TRBV30 to TRBJ2-5; D is possibly TRBD2 (5 bases). The CDR3 runs 16 residues. Deletions cut 1 base from V and 2 bases from J, with 17 bases between. In germline, CDR1 is GTSNPN, CDR2 SVGIG (reference sequence). The CDR3 loop is CAWSDGLAPWQETQYF. The CDR3 DNA reads as TGTGCCTGGAGTGATGGGCTAGCCCCCTGGCAAGAGACCCAGTACTTC.

This chain uses TRBV4-3 with TRBJ2-1, with D possibly being TRBD2 (5 bases). The CDR3 length is 15 residues. CDR1 is LGHNA, CDR2 YSLEER, per germline. V lost 8 bases and J lost 4, with 18 bases in between. The CDR3 region has the DNA TGCGCCAGCTCACCGGCGGGTACCTCTTACAATGAGCAGTTCTTC. It yields the protein CASSPAGTSYNEQFF.

The V and J genes are TRBV28 and TRBJ2-1; D unclear. V lost 5 bases, J lost 15 bases, and 26 bases lay in between. Germline CDR1 is MDHEN and CDR2 is SYDVKM. The CDR3 has 15 amino acids. This chain's CDR3 is CASSPTTLSRAGRFF. The CDR3 DNA sequence: TGTGCCAGCAGTCCCACGACACTCAGTAGGGCTGGTCGGTTCTTC.

This chain connects TRBV12-2 to TRBJ2-1; the table's D call, TRBD2, has no DNA check behind it. TRBV12-2 is shown as a pseudogene. The CDR3 contains 16 residues. CDR3 bases: TGTGCAAGTCGCCCACGACTAGCGGGAGGTGAGAATGAGCAGTTCTTC. It is translated as CASRPRLAGGENEQFF.

This chain uses TRBV6-5 with TRBJ2-1, with 10 bases that match TRBD2. The germline V gene encodes CDR1 MNHEY and CDR2 SVGAGI. This CDR3 comprises 15 residues. After removal of 4 bases from V and 6 bases from J, the junction contained 6 bases not matched to a gene. In DNA, the CDR3 is TGTGCCAGCAGTTCTAGCGGGAGCCCTTTCAATGAGCAGTTCTTC. It is translated as CASSSSGSPFNEQFF.

The chain employs TRBV21-1 and TRBJ2-7; the table assigns TRBD1, which was not confirmed against the DNA. TRBV21-1 is recorded as a pseudogene. This CDR3 contains 14 residues. In DNA form, the CDR3 reads TGTGCCAGCAGCAAAAAGGGGGACAGCTACGAGCAGTACTTC. Its protein product is CASSKKGDSYEQYF.

The V call is TRBV5-6, the J call TRBJ1-2; 10 bases align to TRBD1. Germline V CDR1 and CDR2: SGHDT, YYEEEE. With 4 bases clipped from V and 8 bases from J, the junction kept 5 bases outside the gene matches. This CDR3 spans 13 amino acids. The CDR3 DNA follows: TGTGCCAGCAGCCTAGGGACAGGGGAAGGCTACACCTTC. It codes for CASSLGTGEGYTF.

V and J are TRBV5-1 and TRBJ2-3; the D gene is possibly TRBD1 (5 bases). This CDR3 has 15 residues. Germline assignment: CDR1 SGHRS and CDR2 YFSETQ. V shed 4 bases and J shed 0 bases, with 12 bases lying between them. For the CDR3, the DNA is TGCGCCAGCAGCCCCGTCGACAGAAGCACAGATACGCAGTATTTT. It codes for CASSPVDRSTDTQYF.

The chain joins TRBV6-1 to TRBJ2-2; D remains unclear. Germline V gene sequence: CDR1 MNHNS, CDR2 SASEGT. This CDR3 comprises 15 residues. V lost 7 bases to trimming and J lost 0 bases, with 12 bases between them. CDR3: CASTPMTANTGELFF. Written as DNA, the CDR3 is TGTGCCAGCACCCCGATGACGGCGAACACCGGGGAGCTGTTTTTT.

The rearrangement uses TRBV6-6 and TRBJ2-5; D not resolved. CDR1 and CDR2 from the germline V gene are MNHNY and SVGAGI (reference sequence). V was shortened by 0 bases and J by 5 bases, with 10 bases between the two germline ends. The CDR3 spans 14 residues. CDR3 protein: CASSYSQGVETQYF. The DNA for the CDR3 is TGTGCCAGCAGTTACTCGCAAGGCGTCGAGACCCAGTACTTC.

On this clone: One end of the junction is discordant with germline, which a read error may explain. The V and J genes are TRBV28 and TRBJ2-3, with 8 bases that match TRBD1. The germline CDR1 and CDR2 sequences are MDHEN and SYDVKM. The CDR3 length is 15 residues. CDR3 sequence: CASKTGGLADPPLDF. The CDR3 DNA is TGTGCCAGCAAAACAGGGGGGCTGGCGGACCCCCCTTTGGATTTT.

This clone has just one count. This chain uses TRBV28 with TRBJ1-2; TRBD1 is a possible D gene (5 bases). Germline V gene data show CDR1 as MDHEN and CDR2 as SYDVKM. The CDR3 runs to 14 residues. The V end was cut by 3 bases, the J end by 2 bases, with 10 bases between. CDR3 sequence: CASSLMGLNYGYTF. Here the CDR3 DNA reads TGTGCCAGCAGTTTGATGGGGCTAAACTATGGCTACACCTTC.

The chain combines TRBV6-5 with TRBJ1-4; TRBD1 might be the D (6 bases). Germline-derived CDR1 and CDR2 are MNHEY and SVGAGI. Trimming shortened V by 1 base and J by 7 bases, and 10 bases separated the two germline ends. This CDR3 region has 14 residues. The CDR3 DNA sequence: TGTGCCAGCAGTTACTTCGGGGGCGGTGAAAAACTGTTTTTT. It yields the protein CASSYFGGGEKLFF.

The CDR3 is CASSRPREGDEQFF. The CDR3 DNA reads TGTGCCAGCAGCCGCCCGAGGGAGGGAGATGAGCAGTTCTTC. This sequence joins TRBV14 and TRBJ2-1; 7 nucleotides align to TRBD2. Germline-derived CDR1 and CDR2 are SGHDN and FVKESK. The trim removed 4 bases at V and 8 bases at J, leaving 8 bases unmatched. This CDR3 is 14 amino acids long.

The chain has TRBV10-1 and TRBJ2-3, with TRBD2 as a possible D gene (5 bases). CDR1 and CDR2 from the germline V gene are WNHNN and SYGVQD (reference sequence). The CDR3 totals 14 residues. V gave up 4 bases and J gave up 3 bases, with 11 bases separating them. CDR3 nucleotide sequence: TGCGCCAGCAGTGGGGGAGCGGTTACAGATACGCAGTATTTT. This codes for CASSGGAVTDTQYF.

The V gene is TRBV11-2, the J gene TRBJ2-1, with 10 nucleotides matching TRBD2. Germline lookup yields CDR1 SGHAT and CDR2 FQNNGV. The CDR3 totals 16 residues. The V gene end was trimmed by 5 bases and the J gene end by 10 bases; junction bases not matched to a gene: 14. The CDR3 here is CASSVTGTSARKEQFF. CDR3 bases: TGTGCCAGCAGCGTCACCGGGACTAGCGCGAGGAAGGAGCAGTTCTTC.

V is TRBV30 and J is TRBJ2-2, with 8 nucleotides matching TRBD1. The length of the CDR3 is 15 residues. V was clipped by 2 bases and J by 6 bases; unmatched bases: 8. CDR1 is GTSNPN and CDR2 is SVGIG in the germline V gene (reference sequence). CDR3 residues: CAWSLGQGRAGELFF. The CDR3 nucleotides read TGTGCCTGGAGTCTAGGACAGGGACGGGCCGGGGAGCTGTTTTTT.

As concerns this clone: The identical CDR3 is also encoded by other nucleotide sequences in the sample. V usage is TRBV19 and J usage is TRBJ1-1; TRBD1 might be the D (5 bases). CDR3 length: 15 amino acids. Germline CDR1 reads LNHDA; CDR2 reads SQIVND (reference sequence). The V gene lost 3 bases and the J gene lost 0 bases, with 11 bases spanning the gap. The DNA for the CDR3 is TGTGCCAGTAGTATTTCCGGGACCTTGAACACTGAAGCTTTCTTT. Protein sequence: CASSISGTLNTEAFF. The variable domain in full, with the rest retrieved from reference TRBV19 and TRBJ1-1, is DGGITQSPKYLFRKEGQNVTLSCEQNLNHDAMYWYRQDPGQGLRLIYYSQIVNDFQKGDIAEGYSVSREKKESFPLTVTSAQKNPTAFYLCASSISGTLNTEAFFGQGTRLTVV.